These 3 T cell receptor beta chains originate from one sample sequenced in a study of cytomegalovirus exposure and HLA in healthy donors. This PCR relied on a set of 60 Vbeta primers and 13 Jbeta primers. Repertoires were generated with immunoSEQ multiplex PCR, while TCRdb's copy carries only in-frame clones and drops some. The repertoire has some 200,000 clones, about 86% of them found once; the top ten carry 2% to 2.5%. Material for sequencing was PBMCs. Source of these receptors: a woman aged 30 to 39 in good health and CMV-seronegative.

This clone has just a few counts. V is TRBV19 and J is TRBJ2-5; 7 bases agree with TRBD2. Trimming cost V 7 bases and J 1 base; bases outside gene matches: 9. This CDR3 contains 15 residues. The V gene's germline CDR1 is LNHDA and CDR2 SQIVND (reference sequence). DNA for the CDR3: TGTGCCAGTAACACAGTGGGGGGGGTCCAAGAGACCCAGTACTTC. It yields the protein CASNTVGGVQETQYF.

The rearrangement uses TRBV5-1 and TRBJ2-3; 9 nucleotides agree with TRBD2. The CDR3 runs to 18 residues. The germline CDR1 and CDR2 sequences are SGHRS and YFSETQ. The ends lost 5 bases at V and 0 bases at J; junction bases unmatched: 13. The chain's CDR3 is CASRDDSGGRLSTDTQYF. Written as DNA, the CDR3 is TGCGCCAGCAGGGACGATAGCGGGGGTCGTTTAAGCACAGATACGCAGTATTTT.

The chain is built from TRBV27 and TRBJ1-5, with D perhaps TRBD1 (6 bases). CDR1 and CDR2 from the germline V gene are MNHEY and SMNVEV (reference sequence). V was pared by 6 bases and J by 3 bases, with 18 bases between. This CDR3 has 16 residues. The chain's CDR3 is CASSSAGGGFNQPQHF. The CDR3 region has the DNA TGTGCCAGCAGCTCTGCGGGAGGGGGTTTCAATCAGCCCCAGCATTTT.